The 13 T cell receptor beta chains in this list originate from one sample, sequenced in a study of cytomegalovirus exposure and HLA in healthy donors. Researchers ran the PCR with 60 Vbeta and 13 Jbeta primers. TCRdb's table, derived via immunoSEQ multiplex PCR, lists solely in-frame clones and lacks some. The sample holds roughly 200,000 clones; 80% are singletons and the top ten take 0.65% to 0.75%. Source material: PBMCs. These TCRs come from a boy aged 5-17 years in good health and CMV-seronegative.

The chain has TRBV4-1 and TRBJ1-2, with 10 bases that match TRBD1. V dropped 0 bases and J dropped 4; count of bases not matched to a gene: 14. Germline values: CDR1 MGHRA, CDR2 YSYEKL. The CDR3 loop spans 19 amino acids. As DNA, the CDR3 is TGCGCCAGCAGCCAAGAACGTTCCGGGACAGGGGACCAACCCTATGGCTACACCTTC. This sequence encodes CASSQERSGTGDQPYGYTF.

This chain connects TRBV4-2 to TRBJ2-7, with D tentatively TRBD2 (5 bases). The germline CDR1 and CDR2 sequences are LGHNA and YNFKEQ. The germline V and J ends were trimmed by 1 base and 2 bases, with 12 bases remaining between them. CDR3 length equals 15 residues. The CDR3 coding sequence is TGTGCCAGCAGCCAAGGGGGAGAGCCGACCTACGAGCAGTACTTC. Translated, it gives CASSQGGEPTYEQYF.

The chain joins TRBV5-5 to TRBJ1-5, with D unresolved. The CDR3 sequence is 17 residues long. Germline V gives CDR1 SGHKS, CDR2 YYEKEE (reference sequence). The V end lost 3 bases, the J end lost 3 bases, and 19 bases lay between the germline ends. Here the CDR3 reads CASSSDVINSINQPQHF. The DNA for the CDR3 is TGTGCCAGCAGCTCCGACGTGATCAACAGCATCAATCAGCCCCAGCATTTT.

The CDR3 sequence: CASSDDRVSYGYTF. In nucleotides, the CDR3 is TGTGCCAGCAGCGACGACAGGGTTTCCTATGGCTACACCTTC. V gene TRBV4-2 combines with J gene TRBJ1-2; 7 bases map to TRBD1. Germline assignment: CDR1 LGHNA and CDR2 YNFKEQ. V shed 5 bases, J shed 4 bases, and the junction held 7 bases outside the gene matches. CDR3 length: 14 residues.

The gene calls are TRBV19 and TRBJ2-2, with 7 nucleotides matching TRBD2. The germline V gene has CDR1 LNHDA and CDR2 SQIVND (reference sequence). The CDR3 extends over 15 amino acids. V lost 10 bases to trimming and J lost 4 bases; unmatched junction nucleotides: 12. CDR3 sequence (DNA): TGTGCCACACACCATTTTGGGGGGGGCACCGGGGAGCTGTTTTTT. The encoded protein is CATHHFGGGTGELFF.

This sequence joins TRBV6-6 and TRBJ1-3; D possibly corresponds to TRBD1 (6 bases). The CDR3 runs to 16 residues. CDR1 is MNHNY, CDR2 SVGAGI, per germline (reference sequence). Trimming took off 7 bases at V and 0 bases at J, with 16 bases between the two ends. The CDR3 DNA follows: TGTGCCAGCACCCAGGGGACCCGAACCTCTGGAAACACCATATATTTT. Amino acids: CASTQGTRTSGNTIYF.

The V and J genes are TRBV29-1 and TRBJ2-5; 13 bases line up with TRBD2. The DNA end is more similar to TRBJ2-7, so the J call may be wrong. Germline V lookup: CDR1 SQVTM, CDR2 ANQGSEA. CDR3 length equals 14 residues. The CDR3 DNA reads TGCAGCGTTACGGGACTAGCGGGATTATACGAGCAGTACTTC. It translates to CSVTGLAGLYEQYF.

The rearrangement uses TRBV6-1 and TRBJ1-1; D perhaps matches TRBD1 (6 bases). Germline loops: CDR1 MNHNS, CDR2 SASEGT. The V end was cut by 7 bases, the J end by 3 bases, with 12 bases between. The CDR3 extends over 13 amino acids. The CDR3 DNA reads as TGTGCCAGCACCCGGACAGCCCACACTGAAGCTTTCTTT. Amino acid sequence: CASTRTAHTEAFF.

V and J are TRBV6-1 and TRBJ1-2; D is uncertain. This CDR3 is 15 amino acids long. Between the trimmed V and J ends, which lost 1 base and 5 bases, there was a span of 14 bases. CDR1 is MNHNS, CDR2 SASEGT, per germline. The CDR3 loop reads CASSEELRVRYGYTF. The CDR3 DNA sequence: TGTGCCAGCAGTGAAGAATTGAGAGTTCGGTATGGCTACACCTTC.

This clone was seen just once. The J gene is TRBJ2-5, the V gene TRBV5-4; TRBD2 agrees at 7 bases. The J call may not be correct, given that the DNA end is closer to TRBJ2-7. This CDR3 comprises 14 residues. CDR1 is SGHNT, CDR2 YYREEE, per germline (reference sequence). The CDR3 nucleotides are TGTGCCACCAATTCCGGGGAGGGCTCCTACGAGCAGTACTTC. Protein product: CATNSGEGSYEQYF.

This rearrangement joins TRBV5-5 to TRBJ1-1; TRBD1 might be the D (6 bases). This CDR3 has 12 amino acids. V dropped 1 base and J dropped 8 bases, with 9 bases sitting between them. Germline V lookup: CDR1 SGHKS, CDR2 YYEKEE (reference sequence). The CDR3 spells CASSLRGGEAFF. For the CDR3, the DNA is TGTGCCAGCAGCTTGCGTGGGGGCGAAGCTTTCTTT.

The chain joins TRBV19 to TRBJ1-2; possible D gene TRBD1, 5 bases. This CDR3 is 15 amino acids long. Germline assignment: CDR1 LNHDA and CDR2 SQIVND (reference sequence). Trimming removed 5 bases at V and 8 bases at J, with 21 bases between. CDR3 residues: CASSEAKTGVRGYTF. In DNA, the CDR3 is TGTGCCAGTAGTGAGGCCAAAACAGGAGTAAGGGGCTACACCTTC.

This clone was recorded once. The V call is TRBV10-3, the J call TRBJ1-1, with TRBD1 as a possible D gene (5 bases). The CDR3 has 13 residues. Germline-derived CDR1 and CDR2 are ENHRY and SYGVKD. Trimming stripped 6 bases from V and 2 bases from J, with 10 bases between. The CDR3 here is CAIRGQLNTEAFF. CDR3 bases: TGTGCCATCAGAGGACAACTAAACACTGAAGCTTTCTTT.